One and the same sample provided the 31 T cell receptor beta chains below, sequenced in a study of PD-1 blockade in classical Hodgkin lymphoma. This table comes from immunoSEQ multiplex PCR, and its TCRdb copy is limited to in-frame clones, with some not included. The data contain around 20,000 clones, around two thirds of them singletons. All patients experienced relapse after autologous stem cell transplantation, and brentuximab vedotin exposure was variable. The source material was peripheral blood mononuclear cells (PBMCs), sampled at baseline. The source of these receptors is a human donor with classical Hodgkin lymphoma.

This clone showed up just once. V usage is TRBV4-3 and J usage is TRBJ2-1; the D gene is possibly TRBD2 (5 bases). In germline, CDR1 is LGHNA, CDR2 YSLEER. The CDR3 totals 15 residues. Trimming took 1 base from V and 0 from J, leaving 7 bases between them. CDR3 coding DNA: TGCGCCAGCAGCCAAGCGAGCGGCTCCTACAATGAGCAGTTCTTC. This encodes CASSQASGSYNEQFF.

This clone was observed a few times. This rearrangement joins TRBV21-1 to TRBJ1-6; the table's D call, TRBD1, was not checked against the DNA. TRBV21-1 has pseudogene status. The CDR3 totals 15 residues. CDR3 in DNA: TGTGCCATCCGGACAGGGGTTTCCTATAATTCACCCCTCCACTTT. It codes for CAIRTGVSYNSPLHF.

This clone has a handful of counts. The chain carries TRBV5-5 and TRBJ1-6, with D perhaps TRBD1 (6 bases). The CDR3 extends over 15 amino acids. Germline loops: CDR1 SGHKS, CDR2 YYEKEE (reference sequence). Trimming stripped 0 bases from V and 10 bases from J, with 14 bases between. The CDR3 protein is CASSLASTGKSPLHF. The CDR3, as DNA: TGTGCCAGCAGCTTGGCCTCAACAGGGAAATCACCCCTCCACTTT.

This chain connects TRBV6-6 to TRBJ2-3; D call uncertain. Deletions cut 6 bases from V and 4 bases from J, with 11 bases between. CDR3 length: 13 residues. Germline V lookup: CDR1 MNHNY, CDR2 SVGAGI (reference sequence). For the CDR3, the DNA is TGTGCCAGCAGCTTTCAGAGCTCAGATACGCAGTATTTT. Its protein product is CASSFQSSDTQYF.

The chain has TRBV7-8 and TRBJ2-3; TRBD2 is a possible D gene (5 bases). Trimming pared 0 bases from V and 6 bases from J, leaving 10 bases between. The V gene's germline CDR1 is SGHVS and CDR2 FQNEAQ. This CDR3 has 14 amino acids. DNA of the CDR3: TGTGCCAGCAGCTTAGCGAGGGTTCGTGATACGCAGTATTTT. Its protein product is CASSLARVRDTQYF.

The chain links TRBV19 to TRBJ1-1, with 8 bases lining up with TRBD1. The trim removed 7 bases at V and 3 bases at J, leaving 4 bases unmatched. The CDR3 length is 13 residues. Germline assignment: CDR1 LNHDA and CDR2 SQIVND (reference sequence). CDR3 bases: TGTGCCAGTAATCTGACAGGGGACACTGAAGCTTTCTTT. It is translated as CASNLTGDTEAFF. Filled out from reference TRBV19 and TRBJ1-1, the complete variable domain reads DGGITQSPKYLFRKEGQNVTLSCEQNLNHDAMYWYRQDPGQGLRLIYYSQIVNDFQKGDIAEGYSVSREKKESFPLTVTSAQKNPTAFYLCASNLTGDTEAFFGQGTRLTVV.

J is TRBJ2-7 and V is TRBV19; 9 bases match TRBD2. J lost 4 bases, V lost 3 bases, and 1 base had no gene match. Germline V gene data show CDR1 as LNHDA and CDR2 as SQIVND (reference sequence). There are 13 residues in the CDR3. In DNA form, the CDR3 reads TGTGCCAGTAGTATCGCGGGAGGGTACGAGCAGTACTTC. Translating it yields CASSIAGGYEQYF.

The V call is TRBV30, the J call TRBJ1-2; TRBD1 aligns across 9 bases. Germline CDR1 is GTSNPN and CDR2 is SVGIG (reference sequence). V lost 0 bases and J lost 4; bases outside the gene matches: 6. The CDR3 consists of 15 residues. Written as DNA, the CDR3 is TGTGCCTGGAGTGTCGCGGGGACAGGGTCCTATGGCTACACCTTC. Protein: CAWSVAGTGSYGYTF.

This chain uses TRBV5-8 with TRBJ1-5; D perhaps matches TRBD1 (5 bases). Germline V gene data show CDR1 as SGHTS and CDR2 as YDEGEE. The V end lost 0 bases, the J end lost 1 base, and 5 bases lay between the germline ends. The CDR3 is 14 residues long. CDR3 in DNA: TGTGCCAGCAGCTTGGGACAGAGCAATCAGCCCCAGCATTTT. This encodes CASSLGQSNQPQHF.

This rearrangement joins TRBV15 to TRBJ2-7, with 7 bases matching TRBD1. V dropped 4 bases and J dropped 0; count of bases not matched to a gene: 15. The germline CDR1 and CDR2 sequences are LNHNV and YYDKDF (reference sequence). The CDR3 has 18 amino acids. The CDR3 region has the DNA TGTGCCACCAGCATTCTCGGACAGGCCGGGTCTTCCTCCTACGAGCAGTACTTC. Translation gives CATSILGQAGSSSYEQYF.

The chain has TRBV10-3 and TRBJ2-2; D is perhaps TRBD1 or TRBD2 (6 bases each). Deletions cut 5 bases from V and 4 bases from J, with 14 bases between. The CDR3 is 15 residues long. Germline V CDR1 and CDR2: ENHRY, SYGVKD. The CDR3 nucleotides read TGTGCCATCAGTTCTGGGGGGCTGATCACCGGGGAGCTGTTTTTT. Protein: CAISSGGLITGELFF.

A few counts support this clone. The genes are TRBV6-6 and TRBJ1-1; D is perhaps TRBD1 (5 bases). CDR3 length: 15 residues. CDR1 and CDR2 (germline): MNHNY, SVGAGI (reference sequence). Trimming took off 7 bases at V and 3 bases at J, with 18 bases between the two ends. CDR3 residues: CASIPGLDWDTEAFF. The CDR3 DNA follows: TGTGCCAGCATTCCGGGGCTTGATTGGGACACTGAAGCTTTCTTT.

The chain is built from TRBV19 and TRBJ1-6; perhaps TRBD1 as D (5 bases). CDR3 length: 13 residues. V lost 7 bases and J 7 bases, leaving 11 bases between the germline ends. CDR1 and CDR2 from the germline V gene are LNHDA and SQIVND (reference sequence). The CDR3 nucleotides read TGTGCCAGTACCTTTAACAGGAATTCACCCCTCCACTTT. As protein: CASTFNRNSPLHF.

V and J are TRBV18 and TRBJ2-7; D unclear. CDR3 length equals 11 residues. Germline CDR1 is KGHSH and CDR2 is LQKENI. With 6 bases removed from V and 3 bases from J, the gap between germline ends came to 6 bases. CDR3 in amino acids: CASSLGYEQYF. The CDR3 coding sequence is TGTGCCAGCTCTCTGGGCTACGAGCAGTACTTC.

The gene calls are TRBV6-1 and TRBJ1-5; D is perhaps TRBD1 (6 bases). Germline V gene sequence: CDR1 MNHNS, CDR2 SASEGT. The CDR3 is 15 amino acids. Trimming left V 2 bases short and J 5 bases short, with 13 bases between. The CDR3 reads CASSEYGTIDQPQHF. As DNA, the CDR3 is TGTGCCAGCAGTGAATATGGGACAATAGATCAGCCCCAGCATTTT.

The chain combines TRBV7-2 with TRBJ2-5; no definite D call. The CDR3 loop spans 15 amino acids. V lost 1 base to trimming and J lost 3 bases, with 12 bases between them. CDR1 is SGHTA, CDR2 FQGNSA, per germline. Here the CDR3 reads CASSLGYFHEETQYF. The CDR3 nucleotides are TGTGCCAGCAGCTTAGGTTATTTCCACGAAGAGACCCAGTACTTC.

The CDR3 region is CASEGDYYGYTF. CDR3 nucleotide sequence: TGTGCTTCCGAGGGGGACTACTATGGCTACACCTTC. This sequence joins TRBV30 and TRBJ1-2, with D perhaps matching TRBD1 (6 bases). The CDR3 runs 12 residues. Germline V gene lookup returns CDR1 GTSNPN and CDR2 SVGIG (reference sequence).

This clone was detected only once. The V gene is TRBV5-6, the J gene TRBJ2-7, with unresolved D. Germline V gene lookup returns CDR1 SGHDT and CDR2 YYEEEE. The V and J ends lost 3 bases and 0 bases respectively, with 16 bases between them. This CDR3 region has 16 residues. This chain's CDR3 is CASSWGSGPSSYEQYF. CDR3 DNA sequence: TGTGCCAGCAGCTGGGGATCGGGTCCGAGCTCCTACGAGCAGTACTTC. Complete variable domain (other parts from reference TRBV5-6 and TRBJ2-7): DAGVTQSPTHLIKTRGQQVTLRCSPKSGHDTVSWYQQALGQGPQFIFQYYEEEERQRGNFPDRFSGHQFPNYSSELNVNALLLGDSALYLCASSWGSGPSSYEQYFGPGTRLTVT.

This rearrangement joins TRBV5-4 to TRBJ2-1, with a tentative D call TRBD1 (5 bases). CDR3 length: 16 amino acids. V was trimmed by 0 bases and J by 0 bases, leaving 10 bases between them. Germline V lookup: CDR1 SGHNT, CDR2 YYREEE (reference sequence). The CDR3 reads CASSLGGGTSYNEQFF. The CDR3 DNA sequence: TGTGCCAGCAGCTTGGGGGGCGGTACCTCCTACAATGAGCAGTTCTTC.

The chain joins TRBV29-1 to TRBJ1-4; TRBD1 aligns across 7 bases. The CDR3 has 17 amino acids. CDR1 is SQVTM and CDR2 is ANQGSEA in the germline V gene. With 5 bases clipped from V and 0 bases from J, the junction kept 12 bases outside the gene matches. CDR3 loop: CSVRKQGNHPTNEKLFF. Here the CDR3 DNA reads TGCAGCGTTAGGAAACAGGGGAATCATCCAACTAATGAAAAACTGTTTTTT.

This clone occurred once. V gene TRBV7-7 combines with J gene TRBJ2-5; TRBD1 or TRBD2 may be the D gene (6 bases each). V was pared by 5 bases and J by 4 bases, with 20 bases between. The germline CDR1 and CDR2 sequences are SSHAT and FNYEAQ (reference sequence). This CDR3 spans 16 amino acids. The CDR3 coding sequence is TGTGCCAGCAGCCATGTCGACAGGAGGGGAGGAGAGACCCAGTACTTC. Encoded protein: CASSHVDRRGGETQYF.

This clone was recorded a few times. The chain uses TRBV30 and TRBJ1-1; D uncertain. Trimming shortened V by 5 bases and J by 4 bases, and 11 bases separated the two germline ends. The germline V gene has CDR1 GTSNPN and CDR2 SVGIG (reference sequence). The CDR3 spans 12 residues. This chain's CDR3 is CAWGPRTTEAFF. The CDR3 bases are TGTGCCTGGGGGCCAAGGACCACTGAAGCTTTCTTT.

V and J are TRBV6-5 and TRBJ1-1, with a possible D match to TRBD1 (5 bases). V was cut by 2 bases and J by 4 bases, with 8 bases left in between. Germline CDR1 MNHEY, CDR2 SVGAGI. The CDR3 is 13 residues long. For the CDR3, the DNA is TGTGCCAGCAGTTACGGAAGGGGCACTGAAGCTTTCTTT. Amino acid sequence: CASSYGRGTEAFF.

CDR3 residues: CSALPRETGELFF. The CDR3 DNA follows: TGCAGCGCCCTGCCGCGGGAGACCGGGGAGCTGTTTTTT. V is TRBV29-1 and J is TRBJ2-2; the match to TRBD2 covers 7 bases. J gave up 5 bases and V 7 bases, and 7 bases lay outside the gene matches. The CDR3 loop spans 13 amino acids. From germline, CDR1 is SQVTM and CDR2 ANQGSEA.

The rearrangement uses TRBV28 and TRBJ2-7; 9 bases are shared with TRBD2. Germline V gene lookup returns CDR1 MDHEN and CDR2 SYDVKM. This CDR3 region has 16 residues. The junction had 13 bases not matched to a gene; V was cut back by 5 bases and J by 5 bases. The CDR3 is CASSPPPSGRKNEQYF. CDR3 DNA: TGTGCCAGCAGTCCACCACCCAGCGGGAGGAAGAACGAGCAGTACTTC.

The gene calls are TRBV19 and TRBJ1-1, with D unclear. CDR1 LNHDA and CDR2 SQIVND come from the germline V gene (reference sequence). The V and J ends lost 7 bases and 2 bases respectively, with 17 bases between them. This CDR3 spans 15 amino acids. The CDR3 region has the DNA TGTGCCAGTACCCGCCAGGCACGGACTAACACTGAAGCTTTCTTT. Amino acid sequence: CASTRQARTNTEAFF.

CDR3 in amino acids: CASSPGGSYNEQFF. The DNA of the CDR3 is TGTGCCAGCAGCCCGGGGGGGTCCTACAATGAGCAGTTCTTC. J is TRBJ2-1 and V is TRBV5-3; 8 bases map to TRBD2. TRBV5-3 is an ORF for which the function is uncertain. The J segment lost 1 base and the V segment lost 8 bases, leaving 5 bases of the junction unmatched. CDR3 size: 14 residues.

The chain joins TRBV19 to TRBJ2-2; the match to TRBD2 covers 8 bases. CDR3 length: 16 residues. J gave up 4 bases and V 5 bases, and 9 bases lay outside the gene matches. From germline, CDR1 is LNHDA and CDR2 SQIVND (reference sequence). CDR3 loop: CASSSPSGLSTGELFF. The CDR3 region has the DNA TGTGCCAGTAGTTCCCCTAGCGGGTTATCCACCGGGGAGCTGTTTTTT.

This clone is medium-sized in the sample. V usage is TRBV5-6 and J usage is TRBJ1-2; D ambiguous. CDR3 length: 15 residues. Trimming took 0 bases from V and 6 from J, leaving 15 bases between them. Germline lookup yields CDR1 SGHDT and CDR2 YYEEEE. The CDR3 is CASSLDARQHNGYTF. CDR3 DNA: TGTGCCAGCAGCTTGGATGCGCGTCAACACAATGGCTACACCTTC.

The chain recombines TRBV6-6 with TRBJ1-5, with D perhaps TRBD1 (5 bases). The CDR3 spans 13 residues. V was cut by 8 bases and J by 5 bases, with 13 bases left in between. Germline V gene lookup returns CDR1 MNHNY and CDR2 SVGAGI (reference sequence). CDR3 loop: CASGGGSYQPQHF. The CDR3 DNA sequence: TGTGCCAGCGGGGGAGGCAGCTATCAGCCCCAGCATTTT.

The chain carries TRBV19 and TRBJ1-3; perhaps TRBD1 as D (6 bases). Germline V gene lookup returns CDR1 LNHDA and CDR2 SQIVND (reference sequence). The CDR3 is 17 amino acids. Trimming took off 3 bases at V and 4 bases at J, with 19 bases between the two ends. The CDR3 loop reads CASSMPGAYGRGNTIYF. CDR3 bases: TGTGCCAGTAGTATGCCAGGGGCATACGGGAGAGGAAACACCATATATTTT.